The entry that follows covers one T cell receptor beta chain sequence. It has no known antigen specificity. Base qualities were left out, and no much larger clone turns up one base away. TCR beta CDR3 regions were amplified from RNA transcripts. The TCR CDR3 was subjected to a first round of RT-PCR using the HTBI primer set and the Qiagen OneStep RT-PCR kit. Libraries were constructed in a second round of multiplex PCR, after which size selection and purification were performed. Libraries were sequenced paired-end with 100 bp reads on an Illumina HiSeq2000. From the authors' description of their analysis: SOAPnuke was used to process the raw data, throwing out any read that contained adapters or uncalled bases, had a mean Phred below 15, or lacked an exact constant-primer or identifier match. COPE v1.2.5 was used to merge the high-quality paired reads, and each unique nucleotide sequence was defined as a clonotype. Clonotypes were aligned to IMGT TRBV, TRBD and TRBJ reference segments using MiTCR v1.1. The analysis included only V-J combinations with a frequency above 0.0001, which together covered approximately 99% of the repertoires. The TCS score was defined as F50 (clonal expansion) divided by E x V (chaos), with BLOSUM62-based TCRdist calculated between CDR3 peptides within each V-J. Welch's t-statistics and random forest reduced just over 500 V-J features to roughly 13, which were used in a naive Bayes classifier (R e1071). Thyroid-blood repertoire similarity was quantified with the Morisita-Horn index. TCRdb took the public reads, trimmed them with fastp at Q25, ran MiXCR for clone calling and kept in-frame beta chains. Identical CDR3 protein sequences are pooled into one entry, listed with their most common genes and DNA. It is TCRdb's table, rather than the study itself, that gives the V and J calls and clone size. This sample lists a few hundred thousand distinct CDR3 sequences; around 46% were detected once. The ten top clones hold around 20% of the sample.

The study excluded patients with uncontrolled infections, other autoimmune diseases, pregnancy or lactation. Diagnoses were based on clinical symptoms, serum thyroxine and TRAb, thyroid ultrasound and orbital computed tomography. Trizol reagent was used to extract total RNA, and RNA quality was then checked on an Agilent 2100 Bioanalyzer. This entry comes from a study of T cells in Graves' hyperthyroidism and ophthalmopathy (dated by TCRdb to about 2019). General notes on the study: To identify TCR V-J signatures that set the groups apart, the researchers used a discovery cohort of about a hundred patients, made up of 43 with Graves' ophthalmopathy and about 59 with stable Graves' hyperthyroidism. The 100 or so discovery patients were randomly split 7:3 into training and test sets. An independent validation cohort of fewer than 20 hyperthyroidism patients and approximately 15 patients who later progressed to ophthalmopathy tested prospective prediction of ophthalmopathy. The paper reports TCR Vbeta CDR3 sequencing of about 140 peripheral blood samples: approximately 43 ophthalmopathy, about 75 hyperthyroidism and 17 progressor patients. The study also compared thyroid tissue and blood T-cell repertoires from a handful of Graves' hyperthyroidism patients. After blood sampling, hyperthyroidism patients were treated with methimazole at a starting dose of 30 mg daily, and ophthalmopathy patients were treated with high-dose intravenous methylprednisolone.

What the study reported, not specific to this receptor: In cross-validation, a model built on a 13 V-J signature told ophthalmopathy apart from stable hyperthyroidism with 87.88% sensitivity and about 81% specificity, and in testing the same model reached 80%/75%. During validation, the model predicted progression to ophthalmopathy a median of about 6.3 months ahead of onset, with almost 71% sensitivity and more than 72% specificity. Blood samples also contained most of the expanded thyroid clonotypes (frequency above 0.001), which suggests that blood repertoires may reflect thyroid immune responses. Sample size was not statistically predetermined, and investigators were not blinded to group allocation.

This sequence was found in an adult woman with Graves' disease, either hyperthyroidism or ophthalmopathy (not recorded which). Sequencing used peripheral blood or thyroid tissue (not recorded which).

The CDR3 region reads CATSSESGRAGGEQFF. The DNA sequence is TGTGCCACCAGCAGTGAGAGCGGGAGGGCTGGTGGTGAGCAGTTCTTC. This receptor chain uses TRBV15 and TRBJ2-1, with 10 central nucleotides matching TRBD2. The junction shows trimming of 3 bases on V and 9 bases on J, and the gene matches do not reach 11 bases of it. From a lookup of the germline V gene (reference sequence), CDR1 and CDR2 are LNHNV and YYDKDF. There are 16 amino acids in the CDR3, from cysteine to phenylalanine inclusive. The kept DNA is CDR3 alone, 48 bases in frame from the first base.